This TCR beta chain was observed in a study of response to subunit inactivated influenza vaccine. This CDR3 is 13 amino acids long. Germline lookup yields CDR1 DFQATT and CDR2 SNEGSKA (reference sequence). With 0 bases removed from V and 8 bases from J, the gap between germline ends came to 11 bases. Using its own MiXCR run on the RT-PCR reads, TCRdb lists one record per CDR3 protein. The sample lists roughly 550,000 distinct CDR3 sequences, roughly 25% occurring once. These sequences were also reported in another study, on T cells expressing NK-cell markers. In that study: UMIs were included in TCR beta cDNA generated by 5'RACE template switching.

The origin of this receptor is a man in his forties or fifties who received an inactivated influenza vaccine. V usage is TRBV20-1 and J usage is TRBJ2-1; unclear D gene. This sample comprised CD4+ T cells sorted from PBMCs, obtained 11 to 12 days after vaccination. CDR3 protein: CSARDYLVYEQFF. The CDR3 DNA reads TGCAGTGCTAGAGATTATCTAGTCTATGAGCAGTTCTTC.